The 30 T cell receptor beta chains presented below share a single source sample, sequenced in a study of control samples from healthy donors and cancer patients. Produced via immunoSEQ multiplex PCR; TCRdb's table is partial and in-frame only. The table includes fewer than 90,000 clones, 94% detected once. The specimen was blood. The origin of the receptors is a woman in her forties in good health.

The CDR3 coding sequence is TGTGCCAGCAGCATTCTCATCGGAGATAGCGGGAGGACCTACGAGCAGTACTTC. The encoded protein is CASSILIGDSGRTYEQYF. This rearrangement joins TRBV21-1 to TRBJ2-7; TRBD2 is the table's D call and was not checked against the DNA. TRBV21-1 is marked as a pseudogene. This CDR3 is built from 18 residues.

This chain uses TRBV18 with TRBJ2-1; D remains ambiguous. Germline loops: CDR1 KGHSH, CDR2 LQKENI. The CDR3 is made up of 13 amino acids. Trimming removed 3 bases at V and 4 bases at J, with 7 bases between. As DNA, the CDR3 is TGTGCCAGCTCACCCTACCCGTACAATGAGCAGTTCTTC. This codes for CASSPYPYNEQFF.

The chain employs TRBV21-1 and TRBJ2-7; the table's TRBD1 call for D was not verified on the DNA. TRBV21-1 is designated a pseudogene. The CDR3 is made up of 13 amino acids. The CDR3: CASRAGTSYEQYF. The CDR3 DNA follows: TGTGCCAGCAGGGCAGGGACATCCTACGAGCAGTACTTC.

About this clone: This specimen includes other DNA sequences encoding the same CDR3. This chain connects TRBV12-3 or TRBV12-4 to TRBJ1-5, with no clear D. Between the trimmed V and J ends, which lost 0 bases and 4 bases, there was a span of 4 bases. CDR3 length: 13 residues. CDR3 coding DNA: TGTGCCAGCAGTTTAGCGGAGAATCAGCCCCAGCATTTT. Protein sequence: CASSLAENQPQHF.

V and J are TRBV6-5 and TRBJ1-2; 8 bases line up with TRBD1. The CDR3 is made up of 15 amino acids. The germline CDR1 and CDR2 sequences are MNHEY and SVGAGI. J was trimmed by 7 bases and V by 4 bases; bases with no gene match: 11. The DNA for the CDR3 is TGTGCCAGCAGTTGGGGTCGACAGGGGACGGGTGGCTACACCTTC. Translated: CASSWGRQGTGGYTF.

The chain has TRBV5-1 and TRBJ2-7; D perhaps matches TRBD1 (5 bases). The CDR3 extends over 14 amino acids. V lost 1 base to trimming and J lost 4 bases, with 12 bases between them. Germline V gene lookup returns CDR1 SGHRS and CDR2 YFSETQ. The CDR3 bases are TGCGCCAGCAGCTTGAGGGGCAGGTCTTACGAGCAGTACTTC. This codes for CASSLRGRSYEQYF.

The J gene is TRBJ1-5, the V gene TRBV7-9, with D hard to call. Per the germline V gene, CDR1 is SEHNR and CDR2 is FQNEAQ (reference sequence). The CDR3 has 16 amino acids. Trimming cost V 1 base and J 0 bases, with 10 bases left between them. This CDR3 reads CASSLGMADSNQPQHF. Written as DNA, the CDR3 is TGTGCCAGCAGCTTAGGGATGGCTGATAGCAATCAGCCCCAGCATTTT.

CDR3 protein: CASSPDRRDQPQHF. The CDR3, as DNA: TGTGCCAGCTCACCGGACAGGAGGGATCAGCCCCAGCATTTT. This chain links TRBV18 with TRBJ1-5; the match to TRBD1 covers 7 bases. Germline V gene lookup returns CDR1 KGHSH and CDR2 LQKENI. The junction had 4 bases not matched to a gene; V was cut back by 3 bases and J by 5 bases. The CDR3 contains 14 residues.

V and J are TRBV18 and TRBJ1-5; D possibly corresponds to TRBD1 (5 bases). Trimming cost V 2 bases and J 4 bases, with 12 bases left between them. This CDR3 has 15 residues. Germline CDR1 KGHSH, CDR2 LQKENI. CDR3 coding DNA: TGTGCCAGCTCACCAGGAAGGGAGGGGAATCAGCCCCAGCATTTT. Translating gives CASSPGREGNQPQHF.

The chain carries TRBV11-1 and TRBJ2-1; D is possibly TRBD2 (7 bases). With 7 bases removed from V and 7 bases from J, the gap between germline ends came to 20 bases. Looked up from germline, CDR1 is SGHAT and CDR2 is FQDESV (reference sequence). The CDR3 is 15 amino acids. CDR3 residues: CASTGAGAITNEQFF. CDR3 nucleotides: TGTGCCAGCACCGGGGCGGGGGCTATTACAAATGAGCAGTTCTTC.

The chain uses TRBV20-1 and TRBJ1-4; unclear D gene. Trimming pared 6 bases from V and 8 bases from J, leaving 7 bases between. Germline assignment: CDR1 DFQATT and CDR2 SNEGSKA (reference sequence). The CDR3 covers 10 residues. CDR3 DNA sequence: TGCAGTGCCTCACAGGAAAAACTGTTTTTT. This codes for CSASQEKLFF.

The chain couples TRBV3-1 (or the pseudogene TRBV3-2) to TRBJ1-5, with 8 bases that match TRBD1. The CDR3 length is 15 residues. Per germline, CDR1 LGHDT and CDR2 YNNKEL (reference sequence). Trimming removed 0 bases from V and 11 bases from J; junction bases left unmatched: 9. This CDR3 reads CASSQDLTGGRAQHF. In DNA form, the CDR3 reads TGTGCCAGCAGCCAAGATTTAACAGGGGGGAGGGCCCAGCATTTT.

The chain has TRBV19 and TRBJ1-6, with D perhaps TRBD1 (5 bases). The V gene lost 9 bases and the J gene lost 0 bases, with 15 bases spanning the gap. In germline, CDR1 is LNHDA, CDR2 SQIVND (reference sequence). There are 16 residues in the CDR3. CDR3 sequence (DNA): TGTGCCAGCGCGGGGACGGGAAGCTCCTATAATTCACCCCTCCACTTT. Translation: CASAGTGSSYNSPLHF.

V gene TRBV5-4 combines with J gene TRBJ2-7; D is ambiguous. CDR1 and CDR2 from the germline V gene are SGHNT and YYREEE (reference sequence). V lost 4 bases, J lost 5 bases, and 16 bases lay in between. The CDR3 sequence is 14 residues long. The CDR3 nucleotides are TGTGCCAGCAGCGTTCGTGAGGTCCGCCACGAGCAGTACTTC. This encodes CASSVREVRHEQYF.

V gene TRBV20-1 combines with J gene TRBJ1-2; no clear D. Per germline, CDR1 DFQATT and CDR2 SNEGSKA (reference sequence). Trimming removed 3 bases at V and 6 bases at J, with 5 bases between. This CDR3 is 10 amino acids long. The CDR3 DNA sequence: TGCAGTGCTAGTCAAGATGGCTACACCTTC. Protein: CSASQDGYTF.

V usage is TRBV27 and J usage is TRBJ1-4; 9 bases are a match to TRBD1. The germline V gene encodes CDR1 MNHEY and CDR2 SMNVEV (reference sequence). V shed 1 base, J shed 0 bases, and the junction held 6 bases outside the gene matches. This CDR3 region has 18 residues. The CDR3 DNA is TGTGCCAGCAGTTTATACTTGGGACAGGGCTCAACTAATGAAAAACTGTTTTTT. Its protein is CASSLYLGQGSTNEKLFF. The full variable domain, rest sourced from reference TRBV27 and TRBJ1-4, is EAQVTQNPRYLITVTGKKLTVTCSQNMNHEYMSWYRQDPGLGLRQIYYSMNVEVTDKGDVPEGYKVSRKEKRNFPLILESPSPNQTSLYFCASSLYLGQGSTNEKLFFGSGTQLSVL.

The chain has TRBV7-2 and TRBJ1-4; 7 bases are shared with TRBD1. There are 15 residues in the CDR3. Germline lookup yields CDR1 SGHTA and CDR2 FQGNSA. Trimming at V came to 4 bases and at J to 0 bases, leaving 2 bases not matched to a gene. The CDR3 is CASSSQGTTNEKLFF. The CDR3 DNA sequence: TGTGCCAGCAGCTCACAGGGGACAACTAATGAAAAACTGTTTTTT.

This chain uses TRBV10-2 with TRBJ1-2; 8 bases agree with TRBD1. Germline CDR1 and CDR2: WSHSY and SAAADI. The CDR3 length is 13 residues. The J segment lost 4 bases and the V segment lost 2 bases, leaving 0 bases of the junction unmatched. The CDR3 reads CASSETGGYGYTF. CDR3 DNA: TGCGCCAGCAGTGAGACAGGGGGCTATGGCTACACCTTC.

V and J are TRBV5-4 and TRBJ2-3; 7 bases agree with TRBD2. J lost 6 bases, V lost 3 bases, and 13 bases had no gene match. CDR1 and CDR2 (germline): SGHNT, YYREEE (reference sequence). The CDR3 sequence is 16 residues long. CDR3 region: CASSYPTGGRGDTQYF. The CDR3 DNA reads as TGTGCCAGCAGCTACCCCACCGGCGGGAGAGGGGATACGCAGTATTTT.

The J gene is TRBJ2-7, the V gene TRBV7-2, with D perhaps matching TRBD1 or TRBD2 (5 bases each). The CDR3 covers 13 residues. CDR1 SGHTA and CDR2 FQGNSA come from the germline V gene. The ends were cut back, 5 bases at V and 3 bases at J, with 11 bases in the middle. DNA for the CDR3: TGTGCCAGCAGCCCCGGGACGGGCTACGAGCAGTACTTC. Translating it yields CASSPGTGYEQYF.

The chain employs TRBV5-1 and TRBJ1-6; TRBD1 aligns across 7 bases. The ends lost 5 bases at V and 6 bases at J; junction bases unmatched: 2. This CDR3 has 13 residues. Germline assignment: CDR1 SGHRS and CDR2 YFSETQ. The CDR3 loop reads CASRTGTNSPLHF. The CDR3 DNA sequence: TGCGCCAGCAGGACAGGGACTAATTCACCCCTCCACTTT.

The chain uses TRBV27 and TRBJ2-3; weak D call: TRBD2 (6 bases). The CDR3 is 15 residues long. The V end was cut by 3 bases, the J end by 6 bases, with 16 bases between. The germline V gene encodes CDR1 MNHEY and CDR2 SMNVEV (reference sequence). CDR3 sequence (DNA): TGTGCCAGCAGTTTTGAACTCCCCGGGAGTGATACGCAGTATTTT. This translates into CASSFELPGSDTQYF.

The V call is TRBV7-6, the J call TRBJ1-5, with D maybe TRBD1 (5 bases). The CDR3 contains 14 residues. Looked up from germline, CDR1 is SGHVS and CDR2 is FNYEAQ. Trimming stripped 3 bases from V and 5 bases from J, with 11 bases between. CDR3 residues: CASSFQGLDQPQHF. The CDR3 nucleotides are TGTGCCAGCAGCTTCCAGGGCCTTGATCAGCCCCAGCATTTT.

A single count supports this clone. This rearrangement joins TRBV6-1 to TRBJ2-2, with D hard to call. The CDR3 length is 16 residues. Germline-derived CDR1 and CDR2 are MNHNS and SASEGT. V was trimmed by 2 bases and J by 0 bases, leaving 10 bases between them. The CDR3 spells CASSEYPGTNTGELFF. CDR3 bases: TGTGCCAGCAGTGAATACCCAGGAACGAACACCGGGGAGCTGTTTTTT.

This chain connects TRBV9 to TRBJ1-1; D gene uncertain. Looked up from germline, CDR1 is SGDLS and CDR2 is YYNGEE. V was clipped by 5 bases and J by 4 bases, with 12 bases between them. The CDR3 has 13 residues. The CDR3: CASSAGGSTEAFF. CDR3 in DNA: TGTGCCAGCAGTGCGGGAGGGAGCACTGAAGCTTTCTTT.

This sequence joins TRBV5-4 and TRBJ1-2; no firm D call. Germline values: CDR1 SGHNT, CDR2 YYREEE (reference sequence). The CDR3 is 16 amino acids. V lost 4 bases, J lost 2 bases, and 18 bases lay in between. The CDR3 coding sequence is TGTGCCAGCAGCGGCGGATCGCCACCCCTAAACTATGGCTACACCTTC. Residues: CASSGGSPPLNYGYTF. The variable domain in full, with the rest retrieved from reference TRBV5-4 and TRBJ1-2, is ETGVTQSPTHLIKTRGQQVTLRCSSQSGHNTVSWYQQALGQGPQFIFQYYREEENGRGNFPPRFSGLQFPNYSSELNVNALELDDSALYLCASSGGSPPLNYGYTFGSGTRLTVV.

The chain has TRBV7-3 and TRBJ1-2; D is possibly TRBD1 (5 bases). The germline V and J ends were trimmed by 5 bases and 8 bases, with 21 bases remaining between them. The CDR3 totals 15 residues. The germline gives CDR1 SGHTA, CDR2 FQGTGA. The DNA of the CDR3 is TGTGCCAGCAGCGCGCAGGAGGGGCGGGTAGTCGGCTACACCTTC. Protein: CASSAQEGRVVGYTF.

The chain carries TRBV7-9 and TRBJ1-2; D is undetermined. V shed 6 bases and J shed 11 bases, with 28 bases lying between them. Per germline, CDR1 SEHNR and CDR2 FQNEAQ (reference sequence). The CDR3 runs to 16 residues. CDR3 loop: CASSRGGEEEASGYTF. In DNA, the CDR3 is TGTGCCAGCAGTCGGGGTGGGGAAGAAGAAGCCTCGGGATACACCTTC. The full variable domain, with the rest looked up from reference TRBV7-9 and TRBJ1-2, is DTGVSQNPRHKITKRGQNVTFRCDPISEHNRLYWYRQTLGQGPEFLTYFQNEAQLEKSRLLSDRFSAERPKGSFSTLEIQRTEQGDSAMYLCASSRGGEEEASGYTFGSGTRLTVV.

This rearrangement joins TRBV19 to TRBJ1-5; D possibly corresponds to TRBD1 (6 bases). In germline, CDR1 is LNHDA, CDR2 SQIVND (reference sequence). The CDR3 consists of 14 residues. The V end was cut by 5 bases, the J end by 9 bases, with 17 bases between. CDR3 sequence (DNA): TGTGCCAGTAGTCTCCTAGGGGGGGGTTCGCCCCAGCATTTT. This gives the protein CASSLLGGGSPQHF.

This chain links TRBV5-1 with TRBJ1-4, with 10 bases that match TRBD1. Per germline, CDR1 SGHRS and CDR2 YFSETQ. V shed 4 bases and J 7 bases; nucleotides not matched to a gene: 4. The CDR3 sequence is 14 residues long. CDR3 sequence: CASSGGTGVEKLFF. CDR3 DNA sequence: TGCGCCAGCAGCGGCGGGACAGGGGTTGAAAAACTGTTTTTT.